This TCR beta chain was sequenced in a study of shared clonotypes between healthy human individuals. At the level of the study: The study used three CD4 naive, three CD4 memory, two CD8 naive and one CD8 memory plate per donor.

The repertoire was sequenced with immunoSEQ multiplex PCR; TCRdb's copy has only in-frame clones and lacks some. The table has some 1 million clones, about 75% seen once. Germline CDR1 is MDHEN and CDR2 is SYDVKM. The CDR3 extends over 14 amino acids. V dropped 7 bases and J dropped 2 bases, with 15 bases sitting between them. The specimen was memory CD4+ T cells sorted from blood. Subset reported: CD45RA-negative fraction. The receptor's source is a man aged 18 to 29 in good health. This chain uses TRBV28 with TRBJ2-7; D perhaps matches TRBD2 (5 bases). DNA of the CDR3: TGTGCCAGCAATAGCTTCGAGGGAACCTACGAGCAGTACTTC. This encodes CASNSFEGTYEQYF.